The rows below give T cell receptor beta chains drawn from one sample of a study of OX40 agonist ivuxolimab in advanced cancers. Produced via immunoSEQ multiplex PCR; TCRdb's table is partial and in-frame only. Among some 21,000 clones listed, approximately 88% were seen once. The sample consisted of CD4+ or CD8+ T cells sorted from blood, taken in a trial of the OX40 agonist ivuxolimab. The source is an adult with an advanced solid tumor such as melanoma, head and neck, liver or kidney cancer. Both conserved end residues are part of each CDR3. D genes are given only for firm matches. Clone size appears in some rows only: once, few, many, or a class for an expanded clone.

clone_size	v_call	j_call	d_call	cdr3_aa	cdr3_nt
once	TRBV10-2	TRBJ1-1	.	CASSESVADTEAFF	TGCGCCAGCAGTGAGTCAGTAGCGGACACTGAAGCTTTCTTT
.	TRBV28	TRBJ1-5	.	CASMRGLGRVGGNQPQHF	TGTGCCAGCATGAGGGGCCTGGGACGGGTCGGGGGCAATCAGCCCCAGCATTTT
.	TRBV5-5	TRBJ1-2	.	CASTPGTSYGYTF	TGTGCCAGCACCCCTGGGACTTCTTATGGCTACACCTTC
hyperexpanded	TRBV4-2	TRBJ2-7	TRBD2	CASSQGTSGRIPEQYF	TGTGCCAGCAGCCAAGGGACTAGCGGGAGGATCCCCGAGCAGTACTTC
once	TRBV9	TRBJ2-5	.	CASSETGGFQETQYF	TGTGCCAGCAGCGAAACGGGGGGCTTCCAAGAGACCCAGTACTTC
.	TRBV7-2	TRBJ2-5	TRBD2	CASRKDSGRAEGTQYF	TGTGCCAGCAGAAAGGACAGCGGGAGGGCCGAAGGGACCCAGTACTTC
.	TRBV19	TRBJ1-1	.	CASTQTGMGTEAFF	TGTGCCAGTACCCAGACCGGGATGGGCACTGAAGCTTTCTTT
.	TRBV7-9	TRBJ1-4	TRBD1	CASSSTGKATNEKLFF	TGTGCCAGCAGCTCGACAGGGAAAGCAACTAATGAAAAACTGTTTTTT
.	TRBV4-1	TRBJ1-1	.	CASSQDFLNTEAFF	TGCGCCAGCAGCCAAGATTTTTTGAACACTGAAGCTTTCTTT
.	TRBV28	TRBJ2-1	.	CASSFLAPTYNEQFF	TGTGCCAGCAGTTTCCTAGCGCCAACCTACAATGAGCAGTTCTTC
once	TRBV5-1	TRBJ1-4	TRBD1	CASSLAEGQAEKLFF	TGCGCCAGCAGCTTGGCCGAGGGACAGGCCGAAAAACTGTTTTTT
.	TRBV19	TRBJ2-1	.	CASSPETWNEQFF	TGTGCCAGTAGTCCAGAGACTTGGAATGAGCAGTTCTTC
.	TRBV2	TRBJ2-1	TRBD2	CASRRGSYNEQFF	TGTGCCAGCAGGCGGGGGTCCTACAATGAGCAGTTCTTC
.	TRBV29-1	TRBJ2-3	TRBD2	CSVEMGLADTQYF	TGCAGCGTTGAAATGGGACTAGCGGATACGCAGTATTTT
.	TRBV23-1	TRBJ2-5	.	CASSPEGTVLETQYF	TGCGCCAGCAGTCCGGAGGGGACAGTGCTAGAGACCCAGTACTTC
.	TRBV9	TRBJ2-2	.	CASSVSHTGELFF	TGTGCCAGCAGCGTATCTCACACCGGGGAGCTGTTTTTT
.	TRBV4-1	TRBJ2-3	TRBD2	CASSQGGRATDTQYF	TGCGCCAGCAGCCAGGGTGGGAGGGCCACAGATACGCAGTATTTT
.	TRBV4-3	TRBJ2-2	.	CASSQVGDTTNTGELFF	TGCGCCAGCAGCCAAGTCGGGGACACTACGAACACCGGGGAGCTGTTTTTT
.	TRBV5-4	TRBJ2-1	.	CASSSGASSYNEQFF	TGTGCCAGCTCGAGCGGAGCCTCCTCCTACAATGAGCAGTTCTTC
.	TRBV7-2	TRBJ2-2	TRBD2	CASSLAYPAGENGELFF	TGTGCCAGCAGCTTAGCTTACCCAGCGGGAGAGAACGGGGAGCTGTTTTTT
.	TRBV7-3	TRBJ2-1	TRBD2	CASSLGLAEDNEQFF	TGTGCCAGCAGCTTAGGACTAGCGGAGGACAATGAGCAGTTCTTC
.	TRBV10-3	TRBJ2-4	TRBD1	CAISEGGQGMPKNIQYF	TGTGCCATCAGTGAAGGGGGACAGGGAATGCCCAAAAACATTCAGTACTTC
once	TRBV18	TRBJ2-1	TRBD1	CASSPPTGGYEQFF	TGTGCCAGCTCACCACCCACAGGGGGCTATGAGCAGTTCTTC